Listed here are 9 T cell receptor beta chains from one sample, sequenced in a study of blood T cell repertoires in COVID-19. Clones were read by immunoSEQ multiplex PCR, and TCRdb kept only the in-frame ones, dropping some. The top ten hold more than 0.85% of the sample, which has 350,000 to 450,000 clones, approximately 90% seen once. Sequencing used PBMCs or T cells enriched from blood (not recorded which). The origin of the receptors is a woman aged 40 to 50 who had been exposed to COVID-19.

V is TRBV19 and J is TRBJ1-1; the D gene is possibly TRBD1 (6 bases). CDR3 size: 14 residues. Germline lookup yields CDR1 LNHDA and CDR2 SQIVND (reference sequence). Deletions cut 7 bases from V and 1 base from J, with 13 bases between. CDR3 amino acids: CASIDRPKNTEAFF. DNA for the CDR3: TGTGCCAGTATCGACAGGCCGAAGAACACTGAAGCTTTCTTT. Full variable domain (outside the CDR3, taken from reference TRBV19 and TRBJ1-1): DGGITQSPKYLFRKEGQNVTLSCEQNLNHDAMYWYRQDPGQGLRLIYYSQIVNDFQKGDIAEGYSVSREKKESFPLTVTSAQKNPTAFYLCASIDRPKNTEAFFGQGTRLTVV.

The CDR3 reads CASSPGLAHEQYF. CDR3 in DNA: TGTGCCAGCAGCCCGGGACTAGCGCACGAGCAGTACTTC. J is TRBJ2-7 and V is TRBV11-3; 10 positions agree with TRBD2. After removal of 5 bases from V and 5 bases from J, the junction contained 3 bases not matched to a gene. Germline V CDR1 and CDR2: SGHNT, YENEEA. CDR3 size: 13 residues.

This chain connects TRBV5-1 to TRBJ1-1; weak D call: TRBD1 (6 bases). V lost 4 bases to trimming and J lost 11 bases, with 18 bases between them. The CDR3 consists of 13 residues. CDR1 is SGHRS, CDR2 YFSETQ, per germline. CDR3: CASSPDRTGGAFF. The CDR3 bases are TGCGCCAGCAGCCCGGACAGAACTGGAGGTGCTTTCTTT. The complete variable domain, with remaining parts taken from reference TRBV5-1 and TRBJ1-1, reads KAGVTQTPRYLIKTRGQQVTLSCSPISGHRSVSWYQQTPGQGLQFLFEYFSETQRNKGNFPGRFSGRQFSNSRSEMNVSTLELGDSALYLCASSPDRTGGAFFGQGTRLTVV.

This clone was recorded only once. V usage is TRBV5-4 and J usage is TRBJ1-2, with D uncertain. The CDR3 is 16 amino acids. CDR1 and CDR2 from the germline V gene are SGHNT and YYREEE (reference sequence). V lost 0 bases, J lost 3 bases, and 15 bases lay in between. The CDR3 sequence: CASSLAWARTDYGYTF. DNA for the CDR3: TGTGCCAGCAGCTTGGCTTGGGCAAGAACTGACTATGGCTACACCTTC.

This chain uses TRBV28 with TRBJ1-2; D is unclear. This CDR3 has 12 amino acids. Trimming took 2 bases from V and 8 from J, leaving 9 bases between them. The V gene's germline CDR1 is MDHEN and CDR2 SYDVKM. The DNA of the CDR3 is TGTGCCAGCAGTTTAAGTCAGAAAGGCTACACCTTC. Translating gives CASSLSQKGYTF.

J is TRBJ1-2 and V is TRBV7-9, with D tentatively TRBD1 (6 bases). Germline V gene sequence: CDR1 SEHNR, CDR2 FQNEAQ (reference sequence). The CDR3 totals 14 residues. Trimming removed 2 bases from V and 4 bases from J, with 11 bases in between. The CDR3 nucleotides read TGTGCCAGCAGCTTAAGCACAGGGAGCTATGGCTACACCTTC. Protein: CASSLSTGSYGYTF. The full variable domain, rest sourced from reference TRBV7-9 and TRBJ1-2, is DTGVSQNPRHKITKRGQNVTFRCDPISEHNRLYWYRQTLGQGPEFLTYFQNEAQLEKSRLLSDRFSAERPKGSFSTLEIQRTEQGDSAMYLCASSLSTGSYGYTFGSGTRLTVV.

The rearrangement joins TRBV6-2 or TRBV6-3 to TRBJ1-2; no definite D call. Trimming pared 2 bases from V and 3 bases from J, leaving 13 bases between. The CDR3 consists of 15 residues. CDR1 is MNHEY, CDR2 SVGEGT, per germline. CDR3 region: CASSYGGSLYYGYTF. CDR3 DNA sequence: TGTGCCAGCAGTTACGGCGGCAGCCTCTACTATGGCTACACCTTC.

The chain is built from TRBV5-1 and TRBJ2-7; 7 positions agree with TRBD1. The V and J ends lost 2 bases and 1 base, in that order; junction bases with no gene match: 6. Germline CDR1 reads SGHRS; CDR2 reads YFSETQ. This CDR3 has 15 amino acids. Here the CDR3 reads CASSFPGGSSYEQYF. CDR3 nucleotides: TGCGCCAGCAGCTTCCCAGGGGGATCGTCCTACGAGCAGTACTTC.

The genes are TRBV30 and TRBJ1-5; D not resolved. The CDR3 covers 13 residues. The ends were cut back, 4 bases at V and 4 bases at J, with 11 bases in the middle. CDR1 is GTSNPN and CDR2 is SVGIG in the germline V gene (reference sequence). The CDR3 bases are TGTGCCTGGAATGAGGCACCTAATCAGCCCCAGCATTTT. This translates into CAWNEAPNQPQHF.